This TCR beta chain comes out of a study of low-dose radiotherapy and immunotherapy resistance in tumors. As for the study in general: While receiving nivolumab 240 mg every two weeks, patients also received ipilimumab 1 mg/kg every six weeks, both intravenously.

Trimming removed 1 base from V and 10 bases from J, with 11 bases in between. Germline loops: CDR1 LGHDT, CDR2 YNNKEL (reference sequence). The CDR3 consists of 13 residues. Covering alpha and beta chains, TRAV- and TRBV-specific primers were used for the first-strand cDNA. TCR amplification ran 15 to 25 PCR cycles using constant-region and V-primer adapter primers. In TCRdb, the reads were re-called with MiXCR into one record per CDR3 protein. The sample holds approximately 100,000 distinct CDR3 sequences, 20% seen once. This clonotype was counted at least ten times. Indicated time point: after trial treatment. Sample treatment: LDRT plus nivolumab, ipilimumab, low-dose cyclophosphamide and aspirin (RACIN trial). Treatment combined nivolumab, ipilimumab, aspirin, low-dose cyclophosphamide and low-dose radiotherapy in a dose-escalation trial.

The material was PBMCs, obtained after low-dose radiotherapy plus immunotherapy. The clonotype comes from a male donor with prostate cancer. The chain joins TRBV3-1 to TRBJ2-1; D is perhaps TRBD1 (5 bases). The CDR3: CASSQVGVWEQFF. The CDR3 DNA reads as TGTGCCAGCAGCCAAGTAGGGGTATGGGAGCAGTTCTTC.